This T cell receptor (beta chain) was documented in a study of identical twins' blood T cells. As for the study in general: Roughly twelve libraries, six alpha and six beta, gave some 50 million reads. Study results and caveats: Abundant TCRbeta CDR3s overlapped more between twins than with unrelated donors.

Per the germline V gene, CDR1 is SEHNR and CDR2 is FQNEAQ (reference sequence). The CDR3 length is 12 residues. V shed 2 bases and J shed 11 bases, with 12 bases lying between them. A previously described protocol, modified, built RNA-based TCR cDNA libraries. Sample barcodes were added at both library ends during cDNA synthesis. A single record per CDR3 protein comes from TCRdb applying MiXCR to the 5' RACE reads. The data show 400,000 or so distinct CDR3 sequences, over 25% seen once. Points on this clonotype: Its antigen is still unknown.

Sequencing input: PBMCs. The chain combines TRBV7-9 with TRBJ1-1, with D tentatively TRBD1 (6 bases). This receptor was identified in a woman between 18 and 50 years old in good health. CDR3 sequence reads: CASSLIVQGAFF. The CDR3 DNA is TGTGCCAGCAGCTTAATTGTTCAGGGGGCTTTCTTT. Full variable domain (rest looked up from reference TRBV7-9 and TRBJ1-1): DTGVSQNPRHKITKRGQNVTFRCDPISEHNRLYWYRQTLGQGPEFLTYFQNEAQLEKSRLLSDRFSAERPKGSFSTLEIQRTEQGDSAMYLCASSLIVQGAFFGQGTRLTVV.